The 31 T cell receptor beta chains in this list originate from one sample, sequenced in a study of blood T cells in healthy people across ages. A J-beta primer mix and a sample-barcoded 5' primer were used in a second PCR of roughly 6 to 12 cycles. TCRdb ran MiXCR on the 5' RACE reads and lists one entry per CDR3 protein. The table has roughly 2 million distinct CDR3 sequences, roughly 49% seen once. The sample consisted of blood. The receptors were sampled from a woman in her 40s in good health.

The genes are TRBV28 and TRBJ2-3, with 11 bases fitting TRBD2. With V trimmed by 7 bases and J by 5 bases, 8 bases remained unmatched. CDR1 is MDHEN and CDR2 is SYDVKM in the germline V gene. The CDR3 has 15 amino acids. CDR3 nucleotides: TGTGCCAGCATCCCCGGGACTAGCGGATTAGATACGCAGTATTTT. It encodes CASIPGTSGLDTQYF.

V is TRBV7-3 and J is TRBJ2-5, with 9 bases fitting TRBD2. Trimming took 2 bases from V and 5 from J; bases not matched to a gene: 15. Germline loops: CDR1 SGHTA, CDR2 FQGTGA. The CDR3 runs 18 residues. The CDR3 bases are TGTGCCAGCAGCTTAGGGAGTTTCCCTAGCGGGGAACAGGAGACCCAGTACTTC. Its translation: CASSLGSFPSGEQETQYF.

This clonotype occurred a few times. The gene calls are TRBV28 and TRBJ2-3; D is possibly TRBD1 (5 bases). The CDR3 runs to 17 residues. The germline V gene has CDR1 MDHEN and CDR2 SYDVKM. Deletions cut 2 bases from V and 5 bases from J, with 20 bases between. CDR3 protein: CASSLTPLGRVLDTQYF. Written as DNA, the CDR3 is TGTGCCAGCAGTTTAACCCCTTTGGGCAGGGTACTAGATACGCAGTATTTT.

The genes are TRBV29-1 and TRBJ1-2, with D unclear. CDR3 length: 14 residues. The V gene's germline CDR1 is SQVTM and CDR2 ANQGSEA. V lost 7 bases and J lost 2, with 17 bases in between. CDR3 bases: TGCAGCGGCGTCTTCCTAGGAGGAAACTATGGCTACACCTTC. As protein: CSGVFLGGNYGYTF. Looking up the rest from reference TRBV29-1 and TRBJ1-2 gives the full variable domain: SAVISQKPSRDICQRGTSLTIQCQVDSQVTMMFWYRQQPGQSLTLIATANQGSEATYESGFVIDKFPISRPNLTFSTLTVSNMSPEDSSIYLCSGVFLGGNYGYTFGSGTRLTVV.

This sequence joins TRBV3-1 and TRBJ2-4, with D possibly TRBD2 on 6 matching bases. Gene TRBJ2-7 matches the end of the DNA better, so the J call may be wrong. The CDR3 runs 15 residues. Germline values: CDR1 LGHDT, CDR2 YNNKEL (reference sequence). In nucleotides, the CDR3 is TGTGCCAGCAGCCAAGTCATCGGGGGACTCTACGAGCAGTACTTC. It translates to CASSQVIGGLYEQYF.

The chain links TRBV11-2 to TRBJ1-5, with 8 nucleotides matching TRBD1. This CDR3 region has 19 residues. The junction had 16 bases not matched to a gene; V was cut back by 4 bases and J by 2 bases. Germline CDR1 is SGHAT and CDR2 is FQNNGV. In nucleotides, the CDR3 is TGTGCCAGCAGCTCAGATCCGGGACAGGACCTTAATGGCAATCAGCCCCAGCATTTT. Its protein product is CASSSDPGQDLNGNQPQHF.

The CDR3 DNA is TGTGCCAGCAGCAAACTCGGCGATGAGCAGTTCTTC. Translation: CASSKLGDEQFF. The genes are TRBV11-3 and TRBJ2-1; D gene unclear. With 5 bases removed from V and 8 bases from J, the gap between germline ends came to 10 bases. Germline V lookup: CDR1 SGHNT, CDR2 YENEEA. The CDR3 loop spans 12 amino acids. Filled out from reference TRBV11-3 and TRBJ2-1, the complete variable domain reads EAGVVQSPRYKIIEKKQPVAFWCNPISGHNTLYWYLQNLGQGPELLIRYENEEAVDDSQLPKDRFSAERLKGVDSTLKIQPAELGDSAVYLCASSKLGDEQFFGPGTRLTVL.

The chain has TRBV24-1 and TRBJ2-3; D is possibly TRBD2 (6 bases). Trimming took off 4 bases at V and 11 bases at J, with 21 bases between the two ends. The CDR3 runs to 15 residues. From germline, CDR1 is KGHDR and CDR2 SFDVKD. The DNA of the CDR3 is TGTGCCACCAGTGAGGGGGGACTGTCAGCGGGCGGGCAGTATTTT. This codes for CATSEGGLSAGGQYF.

This clonotype was counted between two and nine times. The genes are TRBV7-2 and TRBJ2-6; 8 nucleotides line up with TRBD1. The germline V gene encodes CDR1 SGHTA and CDR2 FQGNSA. The CDR3 has 16 amino acids. J lost 0 bases, V lost 5 bases, and 3 bases had no gene match. CDR3 in DNA: TGTGCCAGCAGCCAAACAGGGGGCTCTGGGGCCAACGTCCTGACTTTC. It codes for CASSQTGGSGANVLTF.

The genes are TRBV7-9 and TRBJ2-3; TRBD2 matches 8 bases. The CDR3 extends over 15 amino acids. Germline V gene data show CDR1 as SEHNR and CDR2 as FQNEAQ (reference sequence). V shed 9 bases, J shed 6 bases, and the junction held 14 bases outside the gene matches. DNA of the CDR3: TGTGCCAGTTTACAGGGTAGCGGGGCACTGGATACGCAGTATTTT. It yields the protein CASLQGSGALDTQYF.

The rearrangement links TRBV7-9 to TRBJ1-1; unclear D gene. Germline assignment: CDR1 SEHNR and CDR2 FQNEAQ (reference sequence). V was cut by 6 bases and J by 3 bases, with 11 bases left in between. This CDR3 spans 13 amino acids. The CDR3 loop is CASSHEGYTEAFF. The CDR3 region has the DNA TGTGCCAGCAGTCACGAGGGCTACACTGAAGCTTTCTTT.

The chain uses TRBV7-8 and TRBJ2-3; D ambiguous. From germline, CDR1 is SGHVS and CDR2 FQNEAQ. The ends were cut back, 2 bases at V and 6 bases at J, with 21 bases in the middle. The CDR3 runs to 17 residues. The CDR3 spells CASSLRSIAGLPDTQYF. The DNA for the CDR3 is TGTGCCAGCAGCTTAAGGTCTATAGCCGGTTTACCGGATACGCAGTATTTT.

About this clonotype itself: At one boundary the junction diverges from the germline segment, which might be a read error. V and J are TRBV7-6 and TRBJ2-5; the D is unclear. The DNA end is a closer match to TRBJ2-7, so the J assignment may be wrong. The CDR3 spans 12 residues. Germline CDR1 and CDR2: SGHVS and FNYEAQ. Written as DNA, the CDR3 is TGTACCAGCAGCTTGACCTATTGCGAGCAGTACTTC. The encoded protein is CTSSLTYCEQYF.

The chain carries TRBV28 and TRBJ2-3; D might be TRBD1 or TRBD2, each matching 5 bases. Germline values: CDR1 MDHEN, CDR2 SYDVKM. The V gene lost 2 bases and the J gene lost 8 bases, with 17 bases spanning the gap. This CDR3 comprises 15 residues. CDR3 amino acids: CASSLNGQGEGTQYF. CDR3 DNA: TGTGCCAGCAGTTTAAACGGGCAGGGAGAGGGTACGCAGTATTTT.

In the case of this clonotype: One end of the junction fails to match germline, which may point to a read error. The chain is built from TRBV6-5 and TRBJ2-5; 10 positions agree with TRBD2. The germline V gene has CDR1 MNHEY and CDR2 SVGAGI. The CDR3 loop spans 15 amino acids. The CDR3 spells CASSYWTSGEETRYF. The CDR3 DNA follows: TGTGCCAGCAGTTACTGGACTAGCGGTGAAGAGACCCGGTACTTC.

The chain is built from TRBV6-2 or TRBV6-3 and TRBJ1-2; a possible D gene is TRBD1 (6 bases). Germline loops: CDR1 MNHEY, CDR2 SVGEGT. With 5 bases removed from V and 5 bases from J, the gap between germline ends came to 15 bases. The CDR3 sequence is 14 residues long. This chain's CDR3 is CASSLTGATYGYTF. The CDR3 DNA reads TGTGCCAGCAGTCTGACAGGAGCTACTTATGGCTACACCTTC.

This clonotype was observed a single time. At one of its ends the junction is not consistent with the germline gene, which may arise from a read error. The V call is TRBV6-6, the J call TRBJ2-1; the D gene is possibly TRBD2 (6 bases). The CDR3 covers 14 residues. The V gene's germline CDR1 is MNHNY and CDR2 SVGAGI (reference sequence). The CDR3 sequence is CASSNSGAGDEQFF. Here the CDR3 DNA reads TGTGCCAGCAGTAACTCGGGAGCAGGCGATGAGCAGTTCTTC.

The chain uses TRBV5-1 and TRBJ2-4; 12 bases are shared with TRBD2. The last part of the DNA fits TRBJ2-5 better; the J call may be wrong. The germline V gene encodes CDR1 SGHRS and CDR2 YFSETQ. The length of the CDR3 is 16 residues. CDR3: CASSFSSGGASKTQYF. CDR3 DNA: TGCGCCAGCAGCTTTTCTAGCGGGGGGGCCAGCAAGACCCAGTACTTC.

This clonotype has more than one count but fewer than ten. The chain couples TRBV6-2 or TRBV6-3 to TRBJ2-3; a weak D match, TRBD1 (6 bases). Germline assignment: CDR1 MNHEY and CDR2 SVGEGT. CDR3 size: 18 residues. Trimming stripped 2 bases from V and 2 bases from J, with 20 bases between. The CDR3 DNA follows: TGTGCCAGCAGTTACGAGGACCGGGACAAGAATTTCACAGATACGCAGTATTTT. Its translation: CASSYEDRDKNFTDTQYF.

This clonotype was recorded a few times. The chain links TRBV29-1 to TRBJ2-7; D is perhaps TRBD1 (6 bases). Per germline, CDR1 SQVTM and CDR2 ANQGSEA. CDR3 size: 16 residues. Trimming took 2 bases from V and 3 from J, leaving 20 bases between them. CDR3 DNA: TGCAGCGTTGAACGAACAGGCCGTGGACAGCTCTACGAGCAGTACTTC. Encoded protein: CSVERTGRGQLYEQYF.

V and J are TRBV20-1 and TRBJ1-2, with D possibly matching TRBD1 (5 bases). Germline lookup yields CDR1 DFQATT and CDR2 SNEGSKA (reference sequence). CDR3 length equals 13 residues. Between the trimmed V and J ends, which lost 3 bases and 4 bases, there was a span of 12 bases. The CDR3: CSARVQGGYGYTF. The CDR3 DNA is TGCAGTGCTAGGGTTCAGGGAGGCTATGGCTACACCTTC.

As to this clonotype: Germline is not matched at one junction end, which may reflect a read error. The rearrangement links TRBV12-3 or TRBV12-4 to TRBJ1-2; a possible D gene is TRBD1 (5 bases). The CDR3 has 17 amino acids. The CDR3 reads CASSSTGAAPTNYGYTF. In DNA, the CDR3 is TGTGCCAGTAGTTCAACCGGGGCGGCACCCACTAACTATGGCTACACCTTC.

This clonotype was found a few times. This rearrangement joins TRBV5-6 to TRBJ2-1; the D gene is possibly TRBD2 (6 bases). CDR1 is SGHDT, CDR2 YYEEEE, per germline. The V and J ends lost 4 bases and 5 bases respectively, with 19 bases between them. The CDR3 is made up of 16 amino acids. CDR3 residues: CASSGRGREIDNEQFF. DNA for the CDR3: TGTGCCAGCAGCGGGAGAGGCCGGGAGATCGACAATGAGCAGTTCTTC.

The chain employs TRBV28 and TRBJ1-2; a weak D match, TRBD1 (6 bases). The germline V gene has CDR1 MDHEN and CDR2 SYDVKM. CDR3 length: 14 residues. Trimming shortened V by 1 base and J by 8 bases, and 14 bases separated the two germline ends. CDR3 protein: CASSLFGGLRGYTF. The CDR3 region has the DNA TGTGCCAGCAGTTTATTCGGGGGGCTCAGGGGCTACACCTTC.

This clonotype was counted between two and nine times. The chain combines TRBV6-5 with TRBJ2-1, with a possible D match to TRBD1 (5 bases). V was pared by 2 bases and J by 0 bases, with 14 bases between. The germline gives CDR1 MNHEY, CDR2 SVGAGI. The CDR3 consists of 17 residues. The CDR3 DNA reads TGTGCCAGCAGTTACACCCCTACAGGTCGCTCCTACAATGAGCAGTTCTTC. Translated: CASSYTPTGRSYNEQFF.

As concerns this clonotype: One junction end disagrees with the germline gene, perhaps due to a read error. The genes are TRBV5-1 and TRBJ2-7; no reliable D call. CDR3 size: 13 residues. Germline CDR1 and CDR2: SGHRS and YFSETQ. CDR3 bases: TGCGCCAGCAGCTTGGAGACGCTCTACGAGCAGTGCTTC. Amino acid sequence: CASSLETLYEQCF.

The chain carries TRBV20-1 and TRBJ2-5; 9 bases line up with TRBD2. This CDR3 spans 15 amino acids. The J segment lost 11 bases and the V segment lost 5 bases, leaving 18 bases of the junction unmatched. Germline V gene lookup returns CDR1 DFQATT and CDR2 SNEGSKA (reference sequence). Written as DNA, the CDR3 is TGCAGTGCTTTAGCCTTAGCGGGGGCTGACAATGAGCAGTACTTC. As protein: CSALALAGADNEQYF.

There are a few counts of this clonotype. The chain couples TRBV6-2 or TRBV6-3 to TRBJ2-1; 7 nucleotides line up with TRBD2. With V trimmed by 6 bases and J by 2 bases, 7 bases remained unmatched. Germline-derived CDR1 and CDR2 are MNHEY and SVGEGT. This CDR3 has 15 residues. This CDR3 reads CASRSTSRTYNEQFF. The CDR3 DNA is TGTGCCAGCAGGTCGACTAGCCGTACCTACAATGAGCAGTTCTTC.

V usage is TRBV29-1 and J usage is TRBJ2-3; 7 bases fit TRBD1. Germline V CDR1 and CDR2: SQVTM, ANQGSEA. The length of the CDR3 is 14 residues. Trimming at V came to 7 bases and at J to 4 bases, leaving 11 bases not matched to a gene. The CDR3 sequence: CSAKDRTSADTQYF. The CDR3, as DNA: TGCAGCGCGAAGGACAGGACGTCAGCAGATACGCAGTATTTT.

The V gene is TRBV6-5, the J gene TRBJ2-6, with D uncertain. The CDR3 contains 16 residues. V shed 2 bases and J shed 0 bases, with 8 bases lying between them. The germline CDR1 and CDR2 sequences are MNHEY and SVGAGI. For the CDR3, the DNA is TGTGCCAGCAGTTACCTGCCGAGCTCTGGGGCCAACGTCCTGACTTTC. It codes for CASSYLPSSGANVLTF.

This clonotype showed up just a few times. The genes are TRBV7-2 and TRBJ1-2, with 8 bases that match TRBD1. Trimming took 5 bases from V and 2 from J; bases not matched to a gene: 13. The V gene's germline CDR1 is SGHTA and CDR2 FQGNSA. This CDR3 has 17 residues. As DNA, the CDR3 is TGTGCCAGCAGCCACAGAGGAGGCCGGGACAGGAACTATGGCTACACCTTC. Residues: CASSHRGGRDRNYGYTF.